A single sample is the source of the 26 T cell receptor beta chains below, sequenced in a study of blood T cell repertoires in COVID-19. Using immunoSEQ multiplex PCR, the repertoire was profiled, and TCRdb retains in-frame clones only, with some absent. Altogether about 270,000 clones are present, about 88% being singletons, with the ten largest covering 3%. Specimen: PBMCs or T cells enriched from blood (not recorded which). These receptor sequences come from a woman aged 45-65 years who had recovered from COVID-19.

The gene calls are TRBV12-3 or TRBV12-4 and TRBJ1-5; D ambiguous. V gave up 5 bases and J gave up 4 bases, with 6 bases separating them. The CDR3 totals 12 residues. CDR3 sequence: CASSLLNQPQHF. The CDR3 coding sequence is TGTGCCAGCAGTCTATTAAATCAGCCCCAGCATTTT.

Ten or more counts support this clone. The rearrangement uses TRBV2 and TRBJ1-5, with TRBD1 matching over 7 bases. In germline, CDR1 is SNHLY, CDR2 FYNNEI. This CDR3 spans 15 amino acids. V lost 6 bases to trimming and J lost 0 bases; unmatched junction nucleotides: 5. CDR3 region: CASRKQGNSNQPQHF. The CDR3 region has the DNA TGTGCCAGCAGGAAACAGGGGAATAGCAATCAGCCCCAGCATTTT.

V usage is TRBV5-4 and J usage is TRBJ2-1, with 8 bases that match TRBD2. J lost 8 bases, V lost 3 bases, and 22 bases had no gene match. This CDR3 is 19 amino acids long. Germline values: CDR1 SGHNT, CDR2 YYREEE (reference sequence). The CDR3 nucleotides are TGTGCCAGCAGCTCCTCTCAAGGACTAGCTATTTATAGGGACGATGAGCAGTTCTTC. Translated: CASSSSQGLAIYRDDEQFF.

The CDR3 here is CASSGRQGLSEKLFF. Here the CDR3 DNA reads TGTGCCAGCAGCGGACGACAGGGACTCTCCGAAAAACTGTTTTTT. The chain links TRBV14 to TRBJ1-4; 7 bases are a match to TRBD1. After removal of 5 bases from V and 8 bases from J, the junction contained 11 bases not matched to a gene. CDR1 is SGHDN and CDR2 is FVKESK in the germline V gene. The CDR3 has 15 residues. The whole variable domain, filled in from reference TRBV14 and TRBJ1-4, reads EAGVTQFPSHSVIEKGQTVTLRCDPISGHDNLYWYRRVMGKEIKFLLHFVKESKQDESGMPNNRFLAERTGGTYSTLKVQPAELEDSGVYFCASSGRQGLSEKLFFGSGTQLSVL.

The rearrangement uses TRBV28 and TRBJ2-1; 8 positions match TRBD1. Germline V gives CDR1 MDHEN, CDR2 SYDVKM. CDR3 length: 17 amino acids. V lost 7 bases to trimming and J lost 8 bases; unmatched junction nucleotides: 19. Here the CDR3 reads CASILGPSAGGVYEQFF. CDR3 DNA sequence: TGTGCCAGCATCTTGGGGCCCTCGGCAGGGGGCGTCTATGAGCAGTTCTTC.

This clone was counted a single time. The genes are TRBV24-1 and TRBJ2-3; D not resolved. The germline V gene has CDR1 KGHDR and CDR2 SFDVKD. V shed 4 bases and J shed 2 bases, with 15 bases lying between them. This CDR3 has 16 residues. The CDR3 DNA sequence: TGTGCCACCAGTGACACTTATCCTGATACCACAGATACGCAGTATTTT. It specifies CATSDTYPDTTDTQYF.

This chain connects TRBV9 to TRBJ2-1, with D perhaps TRBD2 (5 bases). The CDR3 runs to 13 residues. CDR1 and CDR2 from the germline V gene are SGDLS and YYNGEE. V gave up 3 bases and J gave up 5 bases, with 9 bases separating them. CDR3 in amino acids: CASSETTNNEQFF. In DNA form, the CDR3 reads TGTGCCAGCAGCGAGACTACGAACAATGAGCAGTTCTTC.

The rearrangement joins TRBV9 to TRBJ1-1; D remains unclear. Germline values: CDR1 SGDLS, CDR2 YYNGEE. V was clipped by 0 bases and J by 4 bases, with 7 bases between them. The CDR3 is made up of 13 amino acids. The chain's CDR3 is CASSVEVSTEAFF. In nucleotides, the CDR3 is TGTGCCAGCAGCGTAGAAGTCAGCACTGAAGCTTTCTTT.

Worth noting for this clone: The sample holds other DNA sequences that translate to the same CDR3. The chain couples TRBV30 to TRBJ2-7; D possibly corresponds to TRBD2 (5 bases). The germline V gene encodes CDR1 GTSNPN and CDR2 SVGIG (reference sequence). Trimming cost V 3 bases and J 3 bases, with 9 bases left between them. This CDR3 contains 12 residues. This CDR3 reads CAWSGLGYEQYF. In DNA form, the CDR3 reads TGTGCCTGGAGCGGACTTGGCTACGAGCAGTACTTC.

This chain joins TRBV29-1 and TRBJ1-1; D remains ambiguous. V gave up 0 bases and J gave up 0 bases, with 8 bases separating them. Germline CDR1 and CDR2: SQVTM and ANQGSEA. This CDR3 has 14 amino acids. The CDR3 region is CSVEDRLVNTEAFF. The CDR3 DNA follows: TGCAGCGTTGAAGATCGGTTGGTGAACACTGAAGCTTTCTTT.

The J gene is TRBJ2-7, the V gene TRBV7-2, with 9 bases fitting TRBD2. Germline-derived CDR1 and CDR2 are SGHTA and FQGNSA. Trimming took 5 bases from V and 3 from J; bases not matched to a gene: 5. This CDR3 comprises 14 residues. The CDR3 loop is CASSPWTSVYEQYF. DNA of the CDR3: TGTGCCAGCAGCCCATGGACTAGCGTCTACGAGCAGTACTTC.

The V and J genes are TRBV14 and TRBJ2-7, with D maybe TRBD2 (6 bases). The germline CDR1 and CDR2 sequences are SGHDN and FVKESK. Trimming stripped 4 bases from V and 3 bases from J, with 19 bases between. This CDR3 region has 16 residues. CDR3 region: CASSPSVSGVLYEQYF. The CDR3 DNA sequence: TGTGCCAGCAGCCCCTCCGTATCGGGAGTACTCTACGAGCAGTACTTC.

This clone was counted a few times. V is TRBV6-1 and J is TRBJ1-1, with D possibly matching TRBD1 (5 bases). Trimming cost V 2 bases and J 4 bases, with 14 bases left between them. Per the germline V gene, CDR1 is MNHNS and CDR2 is SASEGT. CDR3 length: 15 amino acids. The CDR3 loop reads CASSEWWGVGTEAFF. The CDR3 nucleotides are TGTGCCAGCAGTGAATGGTGGGGGGTTGGCACTGAAGCTTTCTTT.

The genes are TRBV7-2 and TRBJ1-5; tentatively, D is TRBD1 (6 bases). The V and J ends lost 6 bases and 1 base respectively, with 7 bases between them. This CDR3 has 13 residues. Per germline, CDR1 SGHTA and CDR2 FQGNSA. DNA for the CDR3: TGTGCCAGCAGGAGGGGGAGCAATCAGCCCCAGCATTTT. Protein product: CASRRGSNQPQHF.

The rearrangement joins TRBV28 to TRBJ1-1; 7 bases map to TRBD1. Germline trimming cut 6 bases from V and 2 bases from J; bases unmatched to any gene: 9. In germline, CDR1 is MDHEN, CDR2 SYDVKM. The CDR3 totals 15 residues. The DNA for the CDR3 is TGTGCCAGCAGGGGTGACAGGGTGGTAAACACTGAAGCTTTCTTT. Its protein is CASRGDRVVNTEAFF. Looking up the rest from reference TRBV28 and TRBJ1-1 gives the full variable domain: DVKVTQSSRYLVKRTGEKVFLECVQDMDHENMFWYRQDPGLGLRLIYFSYDVKMKEKGDIPEGYSVSREKKERFSLILESASTNQTSMYLCASRGDRVVNTEAFFGQGTRLTVV.

The rearrangement joins TRBV14 to TRBJ2-7; possibly TRBD1 for D (6 bases). CDR3 size: 15 residues. CDR1 and CDR2 (germline): SGHDN, FVKESK. Trimming left V 1 base short and J 6 bases short, with 16 bases between. Written as DNA, the CDR3 is TGTGCCAGCAGCCAAGGACCGGGACAAATGTTCGAGCAGTACTTC. It encodes CASSQGPGQMFEQYF.

V is TRBV2 and J is TRBJ2-2; no definite D call. The ends were cut back, 6 bases at V and 4 bases at J, with 3 bases in the middle. Germline lookup yields CDR1 SNHLY and CDR2 FYNNEI. The CDR3 covers 11 residues. The CDR3 DNA reads TGTGCCAGCAGCCTCACCGGGGAGCTGTTTTTT. Residues: CASSLTGELFF.

The V call is TRBV18, the J call TRBJ1-1; TRBD1 matches at 10 bases. The germline CDR1 and CDR2 sequences are KGHSH and LQKENI. V shed 4 bases, J shed 1 base, and the junction held 6 bases outside the gene matches. This CDR3 comprises 16 residues. CDR3 in amino acids: CASSLGQGGKNTEAFF. DNA of the CDR3: TGTGCCAGCTCACTTGGACAGGGGGGCAAGAACACTGAAGCTTTCTTT.

This clone was seen just once. The chain couples TRBV6-5 to TRBJ1-1; no clear D gene. The CDR3 has 16 amino acids. V lost 0 bases and J lost 1, with 12 bases in between. Per germline, CDR1 MNHEY and CDR2 SVGAGI. CDR3 DNA sequence: TGTGCCAGCAGTTACTCGCAGAGACACCCGAACACTGAAGCTTTCTTT. Protein product: CASSYSQRHPNTEAFF.

J is TRBJ2-3 and V is TRBV5-1, with 7 bases that match TRBD2. The CDR3 is made up of 14 amino acids. Trimming took 0 bases from V and 5 from J; bases not matched to a gene: 3. Germline V gene sequence: CDR1 SGHRS, CDR2 YFSETQ. Here the CDR3 reads CASSLVTGGDTQYF. The CDR3 DNA reads TGCGCCAGCAGCTTGGTTACGGGGGGAGATACGCAGTATTTT.

The rearrangement links TRBV18 to TRBJ2-7; 12 positions agree with TRBD2. The length of the CDR3 is 14 residues. Germline V gene sequence: CDR1 KGHSH, CDR2 LQKENI. Losses at the gene ends were 6 bases for V and 6 bases for J; bases not matched to a gene: 6. Written as DNA, the CDR3 is TGTGCCAGCTCCCCGACTAGCGGGAGAGGCGAGCAGTACTTC. This gives the protein CASSPTSGRGEQYF.

V and J are TRBV5-8 and TRBJ2-1, with 7 positions matching TRBD2. This CDR3 contains 15 residues. CDR1 and CDR2 (germline): SGHTS, YDEGEE. V lost 1 base and J lost 8; bases outside the gene matches: 9. The CDR3 loop is CASSLTGGPSDEQFF. DNA for the CDR3: TGTGCCAGCAGCTTGACGGGAGGACCATCCGATGAGCAGTTCTTC.

Written as DNA, the CDR3 is TGTGCCAGCAGCCAAGGCCCCAGTGGGGGACAGAAGACCCAGTACTTC. Amino acids: CASSQGPSGGQKTQYF. J is TRBJ2-5 and V is TRBV3-1 (or the pseudogene TRBV3-2); TRBD1 matches 7 bases. This CDR3 is built from 16 residues. J lost 6 bases, V lost 1 base, and 11 bases had no gene match. Per germline, CDR1 LGHDT and CDR2 YNNKEL (reference sequence).

This chain uses TRBV11-2 with TRBJ1-2; the D gene is possibly TRBD1 (5 bases). Looked up from germline, CDR1 is SGHAT and CDR2 is FQNNGV. This CDR3 is built from 18 residues. V was clipped by 1 base and J by 4 bases, with 22 bases between them. CDR3 bases: TGTGCCAGCAGCTTAGGGGGACCTTTTCGGGGGATAGCCTATGGCTACACCTTC. This sequence encodes CASSLGGPFRGIAYGYTF.

A single count supports this clone. The chain links TRBV15 to TRBJ2-2, with a possible D match to TRBD1 (6 bases). Germline V gene data show CDR1 as LNHNV and CDR2 as YYDKDF (reference sequence). Trimming left V 5 bases short and J 6 bases short, with 10 bases between. The length of the CDR3 is 13 residues. CDR3 protein: CATSPQGSGELFF. The CDR3 DNA reads TGTGCCACCAGCCCACAGGGATCCGGGGAGCTGTTTTTT.

The V call is TRBV6-1, the J call TRBJ2-7; 9 positions agree with TRBD2. Looked up from germline, CDR1 is MNHNS and CDR2 is SASEGT. The CDR3 totals 15 residues. Trimming removed 2 bases from V and 5 bases from J; junction bases left unmatched: 7. CDR3 region: CASSERSGRTNEQYF. The CDR3 DNA sequence: TGTGCCAGCAGTGAACGGAGCGGGAGGACGAACGAGCAGTACTTC.